Below, 22 T cell receptor beta chains from the same sample are listed, as sequenced in a study of blood T cell repertoires in COVID-19. The method was immunoSEQ multiplex PCR; TCRdb's version includes in-frame clones alone and lacks a portion of them. The profile covers over 250,000 clones, with more than 80% appearing a single time and just under 6.5% taken by the ten largest. Sequencing input: peripheral blood. Receptors originate from a woman between 50 and 59 years old with COVID-19, enrolled during active disease.

The J gene is TRBJ1-2, the V gene TRBV18, with 10 bases aligning to TRBD1. The CDR3 consists of 15 residues. J was trimmed by 4 bases and V by 3 bases; bases with no gene match: 5. Germline V CDR1 and CDR2: KGHSH, LQKENI. The CDR3 DNA sequence: TGTGCCAGCTCACCGAGCGGGACAGGGGCCTATGGCTACACCTTC. It translates to CASSPSGTGAYGYTF.

The chain couples TRBV30 to TRBJ2-7; TRBD1 is a possible D gene (5 bases). Between the trimmed V and J ends, which lost 2 bases and 3 bases, there was a span of 14 bases. CDR1 and CDR2 from the germline V gene are GTSNPN and SVGIG (reference sequence). The CDR3 extends over 14 amino acids. The CDR3 is CAWSPPTVIYEQYF. In DNA, the CDR3 is TGTGCCTGGAGTCCGCCGACAGTGATCTACGAGCAGTACTTC. Based on the CDR3 plus reference TRBV30 and TRBJ2-7, the full variable domain is SQTIHQWPATLVQPVGSPLSLECTVEGTSNPNLYWYRQAAGRGLQLLFYSVGIGQISSEVPQNLSASRPQDRQFILSSKKLLLSDSGFYLCAWSPPTVIYEQYFGPGTRLTVT.

V is TRBV9 and J is TRBJ2-5, with D possibly matching TRBD2 (7 bases). Germline assignment: CDR1 SGDLS and CDR2 YYNGEE. Trimming removed 0 bases at V and 1 base at J, with 10 bases between. The CDR3 runs to 15 residues. The CDR3 DNA follows: TGTGCCAGCAGCGTAGACGGGGGGCGCCAAGAGACCCAGTACTTC. This gives the protein CASSVDGGRQETQYF.

The rearrangement links TRBV9 to TRBJ2-3, with TRBD1 as a possible D gene (6 bases). The CDR3 runs 14 residues. From germline, CDR1 is SGDLS and CDR2 YYNGEE. Deletions cut 1 base from V and 4 bases from J, with 10 bases between. CDR3 sequence (DNA): TGTGCCAGCAGCGTACTACAGGGAGCAGATACGCAGTATTTT. This gives the protein CASSVLQGADTQYF.

J is TRBJ1-6 and V is TRBV6-2 or TRBV6-3, with 7 positions matching TRBD1. Per germline, CDR1 MNHEY and CDR2 SVGEGT. Trimming at V came to 5 bases and at J to 7 bases, leaving 8 bases not matched to a gene. The CDR3 is 15 amino acids. The CDR3 DNA reads as TGTGCCAGCAGTAGGGGACAGTCATCAAATTCACCCCTCCACTTT. Encoded protein: CASSRGQSSNSPLHF.

The CDR3 sequence is CASSIETGYEQYF. CDR3 sequence (DNA): TGTGCCAGTAGTATAGAGACGGGATACGAGCAGTACTTC. V is TRBV19 and J is TRBJ2-7, with D perhaps matching TRBD2 (5 bases). Between the trimmed V and J ends, which lost 0 bases and 4 bases, there was a span of 7 bases. The CDR3 runs 13 residues. CDR1 is LNHDA and CDR2 is SQIVND in the germline V gene (reference sequence).

This chain connects TRBV3-1 (or the pseudogene TRBV3-2) to TRBJ1-4; TRBD1 is a possible D gene (6 bases). This CDR3 has 15 amino acids. Germline CDR1 LGHDT, CDR2 YNNKEL (reference sequence). V lost 1 base, J lost 7 bases, and 13 bases lay in between. The CDR3 coding sequence is TGTGCCAGCAGCCAAGGAGGGGGATGGAGTGAAAAACTGTTTTTT. The encoded protein is CASSQGGGWSEKLFF.

J is TRBJ2-7 and V is TRBV7-9, with 10 bases lining up with TRBD2. The germline V gene encodes CDR1 SEHNR and CDR2 FQNEAQ (reference sequence). With 2 bases clipped from V and 2 bases from J, the junction kept 3 bases outside the gene matches. The CDR3 has 15 amino acids. CDR3 loop: CASSLQLAGPYEQYF. In DNA, the CDR3 is TGTGCCAGCAGCTTACAACTAGCGGGACCCTACGAGCAGTACTTC. The full variable domain, its missing parts supplied by reference TRBV7-9 and TRBJ2-7, is DTGVSQNPRHKITKRGQNVTFRCDPISEHNRLYWYRQTLGQGPEFLTYFQNEAQLEKSRLLSDRFSAERPKGSFSTLEIQRTEQGDSAMYLCASSLQLAGPYEQYFGPGTRLTVT.

This chain uses TRBV6-1 with TRBJ1-4, with no clear D. Trimming stripped 0 bases from V and 6 bases from J, with 14 bases between. This CDR3 region has 16 residues. Germline CDR1 and CDR2: MNHNS and SASEGT. CDR3 amino acids: CASSEAWGGFDEKLFF. The DNA of the CDR3 is TGTGCCAGCAGTGAAGCCTGGGGAGGGTTTGATGAAAAACTGTTTTTT.

The CDR3 region has the DNA TGTGCCAGCAGCTTAGGAAGGGGACAGGGAGGCACTGAAGCTTTCTTT. It translates to CASSLGRGQGGTEAFF. V is TRBV11-1 and J is TRBJ1-1; TRBD1 agrees at 9 bases. V gave up 1 base and J gave up 4 bases; unmatched junction bases: 7. CDR1 is SGHAT, CDR2 FQDESV, per germline (reference sequence). The CDR3 covers 16 residues.

On this clone itself: One junction end does not reproduce the germline sequence, and a read error may be involved. V usage is TRBV7-7 and J usage is TRBJ2-1; D may match TRBD1 or TRBD2 (6 bases each). CDR3 length equals 15 residues. Germline CDR1 is SSHAT and CDR2 is FNYEAQ (reference sequence). The CDR3 region has the DNA TGTGCTAGCAGCTTAGGGGGAGGAGGTGGCAATGAGCAGTTCTTC. Residues: CASSLGGGGGNEQFF.

V and J are TRBV29-1 and TRBJ1-1; 8 nucleotides match TRBD1. Trimming cost V 6 bases and J 4 bases; bases outside gene matches: 10. Per germline, CDR1 SQVTM and CDR2 ANQGSEA. The CDR3 consists of 14 residues. CDR3 protein: CSVPIGQGGTEAFF. For the CDR3, the DNA is TGCAGCGTCCCGATCGGACAGGGTGGCACTGAAGCTTTCTTT. The full variable domain, with the rest looked up from reference TRBV29-1 and TRBJ1-1, is SAVISQKPSRDICQRGTSLTIQCQVDSQVTMMFWYRQQPGQSLTLIATANQGSEATYESGFVIDKFPISRPNLTFSTLTVSNMSPEDSSIYLCSVPIGQGGTEAFFGQGTRLTVV.

This clone has a single count. The chain carries TRBV6-5 and TRBJ1-3, with a weak D call TRBD1 (5 bases). The CDR3 consists of 14 residues. Germline CDR1 and CDR2: MNHEY and SVGAGI. The V and J ends lost 1 base and 4 bases respectively, with 8 bases between them. CDR3 DNA sequence: TGTGCCAGCAGTTACTATGCAGGGGGAAACACCATATATTTT. Encoded protein: CASSYYAGGNTIYF.

This chain joins TRBV5-6 and TRBJ1-2, with D perhaps TRBD1 (5 bases). The V gene lost 1 base and the J gene lost 4 bases, with 17 bases spanning the gap. The CDR3 has 16 amino acids. Germline V gene sequence: CDR1 SGHDT, CDR2 YYEEEE. CDR3 coding DNA: TGTGCCAGCAGCTTGTCCGTGGGGGGAGCAAGCTATGGCTACACCTTC. Protein product: CASSLSVGGASYGYTF.

This chain links TRBV29-1 with TRBJ1-1; D gene uncertain. The V gene lost 6 bases and the J gene lost 0 bases, with 14 bases spanning the gap. Germline CDR1 reads SQVTM; CDR2 reads ANQGSEA. This CDR3 has 14 residues. CDR3 nucleotide sequence: TGCAGCGTCGATTCGGGATACATGAACACTGAAGCTTTCTTT. It codes for CSVDSGYMNTEAFF. Using reference TRBV29-1 and TRBJ1-1 for the parts outside the CDR3, the full variable domain is SAVISQKPSRDICQRGTSLTIQCQVDSQVTMMFWYRQQPGQSLTLIATANQGSEATYESGFVIDKFPISRPNLTFSTLTVSNMSPEDSSIYLCSVDSGYMNTEAFFGQGTRLTVV.

The rearrangement joins TRBV4-3 to TRBJ1-4; possibly TRBD1 for D (5 bases). V lost 6 bases and J 8 bases, leaving 16 bases between the germline ends. The CDR3 covers 14 residues. The germline gives CDR1 LGHNA, CDR2 YSLEER. The CDR3 sequence is CASSEGGAQEKLFF. CDR3 coding DNA: TGCGCCAGCAGTGAAGGCGGGGCCCAAGAAAAACTGTTTTTT.

The chain recombines TRBV2 with TRBJ1-5; the match to TRBD1 covers 7 bases. From germline, CDR1 is SNHLY and CDR2 FYNNEI. The V gene end was trimmed by 5 bases and the J gene end by 0 bases; junction bases not matched to a gene: 10. The CDR3 sequence is 17 residues long. The CDR3, as DNA: TGTGCCAGCAGTCCGACAGGGCCGGGGTTTAGCAATCAGCCCCAGCATTTT. This translates into CASSPTGPGFSNQPQHF. The full variable domain, with the rest looked up from reference TRBV2 and TRBJ1-5, is EPEVTQTPSHQVTQMGQEVILRCVPISNHLYFYWYRQILGQKVEFLVSFYNNEISEKSEIFDDQFSVERPDGSNFTLKIRSTKLEDSAMYFCASSPTGPGFSNQPQHFGDGTRLSIL.

This chain links TRBV11-3 with TRBJ1-5; 9 nucleotides align to TRBD1. This CDR3 has 17 amino acids. J gave up 1 base and V 4 bases, and 8 bases lay outside the gene matches. CDR1 and CDR2 (germline): SGHNT, YENEEA. Written as DNA, the CDR3 is TGTGCCAGCAGCTCCGGACAGGGGCCCGAAAGCAATCAGCCCCAGCATTTT. Amino acids: CASSSGQGPESNQPQHF. Full variable domain (remainder filled in from reference TRBV11-3 and TRBJ1-5): EAGVVQSPRYKIIEKKQPVAFWCNPISGHNTLYWYLQNLGQGPELLIRYENEEAVDDSQLPKDRFSAERLKGVDSTLKIQPAELGDSAVYLCASSSGQGPESNQPQHFGDGTRLSIL.

The rearrangement uses TRBV30 and TRBJ1-1; possible D gene TRBD1, 5 bases. CDR3 length: 13 residues. Germline V CDR1 and CDR2: GTSNPN, SVGIG (reference sequence). Trimming left V 4 bases short and J 2 bases short, with 11 bases between. The CDR3 DNA sequence: TGTGCCTGGAAGCAGGGTGTTAACACTGAAGCTTTCTTT. This translates into CAWKQGVNTEAFF. Variable domain in full (rest from reference TRBV30 and TRBJ1-1): SQTIHQWPATLVQPVGSPLSLECTVEGTSNPNLYWYRQAAGRGLQLLFYSVGIGQISSEVPQNLSASRPQDRQFILSSKKLLLSDSGFYLCAWKQGVNTEAFFGQGTRLTVV.

This chain connects TRBV7-8 to TRBJ2-3; 11 bases fit TRBD2. Germline V gene lookup returns CDR1 SGHVS and CDR2 FQNEAQ. CDR3 length: 19 residues. V dropped 1 base and J dropped 0; count of bases not matched to a gene: 9. The CDR3 region is CASSLGSSGTSGSTDTQYF. CDR3 DNA sequence: TGTGCCAGCAGCTTAGGTAGTAGTGGGACTAGCGGTAGCACAGATACGCAGTATTTT. Drawing the rest from reference TRBV7-8 and TRBJ2-3, the complete variable domain is GAGVSQSPRYKVAKRGQDVALRCDPISGHVSLFWYQQALGQGPEFLTYFQNEAQLDKSGLPSDRFFAERPEGSVSTLKIQRTQQEDSAVYLCASSLGSSGTSGSTDTQYFGPGTRLTVL.

This clone was seen a handful of times. The V call is TRBV2, the J call TRBJ1-5; no firm D call. V lost 3 bases and J lost 0, with 9 bases in between. The germline gives CDR1 SNHLY, CDR2 FYNNEI. CDR3 length: 15 residues. In nucleotides, the CDR3 is TGTGCCAGCAGTGAGTCGGGATATAGCAATCAGCCCCAGCATTTT. This sequence encodes CASSESGYSNQPQHF.

The chain recombines TRBV18 with TRBJ1-3; no reliable D call. Germline V lookup: CDR1 KGHSH, CDR2 LQKENI. This CDR3 contains 13 residues. Trimming stripped 10 bases from V and 3 bases from J, with 13 bases between. Here the CDR3 DNA reads TGTGCCACTAAGGAGGCAGGTGGAAACACCATATATTTT. As protein: CATKEAGGNTIYF.